The T cell receptor beta chain described here comes from a study of blood T cells in healthy people across ages. The germline CDR1 and CDR2 sequences are DFQATT and SNEGSKA (reference sequence). Trimming cost V 0 bases and J 2 bases; bases outside gene matches: 6. CDR3 length: 15 amino acids. This clonotype has ten or more counts. Antigen: not known. Whole-study results and caveats: Changes in expanded clonotypes were possibly confounded, as the CMV status of donors was unknown.

Using a J-beta primer mix together with a sample-barcoded 5' primer, a second PCR was run for about 6 to 11 cycles. TCRdb itself ran the 5' RACE reads through MiXCR, one entry per CDR3 protein. The sample consists of over 550,000 distinct CDR3 sequences, 25% to 30% of them appearing once. Each sample yielded at least 6 million isolated PBMCs. The sample was blood. The source of this sequence is a woman aged 80 or over in good health. The chain combines TRBV20-1 with TRBJ2-7; TRBD1 aligns across 8 bases. In DNA form, the CDR3 reads TGCAGTGCTAGAGATCCAGCCAGGGGGCCCTACGAGCAGTACTTC. Protein product: CSARDPARGPYEQYF.